One T cell receptor beta chain is described in this entry. Trimming removed 5 bases at V and 4 bases at J, with 12 bases between. The germline V gene encodes CDR1 SGHTA and CDR2 FQGNSA. The CDR3 sequence is 14 residues long. This record comes from a study of blood T cells in healthy people across ages. Primed by a sample-barcoded 5' primer and a J-beta primer mix, a second PCR proceeded for 7 to 11 cycles. TCRdb re-analysed the 5' RACE reads in MiXCR, keeping a single row per CDR3 protein. Here the sample spans roughly 700,000 distinct CDR3 sequences, about half being singletons. Specimen: blood. The TCR comes from an older woman in good health. The rearrangement uses TRBV7-2 and TRBJ2-1; D possibly matches TRBD1 or TRBD2 (5 bases each). The CDR3 loop reads CASSLRDQYNEQFF. CDR3 nucleotides: TGTGCCAGCAGCCTCCGGGACCAATACAATGAGCAGTTCTTC. Complete variable domain (other parts from reference TRBV7-2 and TRBJ2-1): GAGVSQSPSNKVTEKGKDVELRCDPISGHTALYWYRQSLGQGLEFLIYFQGNSAPDKSGLPSDRFSAERTGGSVSTLTIQRTQQEDSAVYLCASSLRDQYNEQFFGPGTRLTVL.